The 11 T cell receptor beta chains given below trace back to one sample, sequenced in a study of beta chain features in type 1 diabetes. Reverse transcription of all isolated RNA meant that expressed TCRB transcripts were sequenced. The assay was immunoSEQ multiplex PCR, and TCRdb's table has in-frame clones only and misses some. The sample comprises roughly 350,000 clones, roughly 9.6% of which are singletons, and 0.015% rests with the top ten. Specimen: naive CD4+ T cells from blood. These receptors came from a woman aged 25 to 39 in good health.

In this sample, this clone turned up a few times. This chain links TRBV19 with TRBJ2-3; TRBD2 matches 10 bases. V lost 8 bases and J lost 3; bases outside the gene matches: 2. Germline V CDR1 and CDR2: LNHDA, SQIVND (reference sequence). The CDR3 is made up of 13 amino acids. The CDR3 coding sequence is TGTGCCAGTCGACTAGCGGGTACAGATACGCAGTATTTT. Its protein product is CASRLAGTDTQYF.

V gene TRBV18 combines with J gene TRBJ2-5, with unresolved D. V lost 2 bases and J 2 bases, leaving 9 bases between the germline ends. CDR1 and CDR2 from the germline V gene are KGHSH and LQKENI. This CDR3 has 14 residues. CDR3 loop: CASSPLESQETQYF. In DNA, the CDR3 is TGTGCCAGCTCACCATTGGAGAGTCAAGAGACCCAGTACTTC.

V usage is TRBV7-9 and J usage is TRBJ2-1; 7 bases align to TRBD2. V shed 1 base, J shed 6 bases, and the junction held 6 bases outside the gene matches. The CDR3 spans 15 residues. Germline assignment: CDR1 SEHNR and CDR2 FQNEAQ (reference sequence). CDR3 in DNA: TGTGCCAGCAGCTTAGAGGTGGGAGGGCCCAATGAGCAGTTCTTC. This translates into CASSLEVGGPNEQFF.

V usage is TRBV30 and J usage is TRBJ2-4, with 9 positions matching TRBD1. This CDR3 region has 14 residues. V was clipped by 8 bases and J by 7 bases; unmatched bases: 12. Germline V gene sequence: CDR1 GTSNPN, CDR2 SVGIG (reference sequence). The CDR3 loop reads CARSRDRARNIQYF. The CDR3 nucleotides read TGTGCCAGGTCCCGGGACAGGGCCCGTAACATTCAGTACTTC.

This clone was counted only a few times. CDR3 region: CAWTSSGSLHEQYF. DNA for the CDR3: TGTGCCTGGACGTCTAGCGGGAGTCTCCACGAGCAGTACTTC. The V and J genes are TRBV30 and TRBJ2-7, with 10 positions matching TRBD2. This CDR3 has 14 amino acids. Trimming at V came to 4 bases and at J to 5 bases, leaving 8 bases not matched to a gene. CDR1 and CDR2 from the germline V gene are GTSNPN and SVGIG (reference sequence).

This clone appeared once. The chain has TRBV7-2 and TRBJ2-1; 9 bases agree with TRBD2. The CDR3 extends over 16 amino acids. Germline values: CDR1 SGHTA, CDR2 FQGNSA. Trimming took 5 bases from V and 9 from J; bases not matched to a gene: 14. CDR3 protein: CASSLTGLAGLGEQFF. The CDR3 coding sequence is TGTGCCAGCAGCCTAACGGGGCTAGCGGGACTGGGTGAGCAGTTCTTC.

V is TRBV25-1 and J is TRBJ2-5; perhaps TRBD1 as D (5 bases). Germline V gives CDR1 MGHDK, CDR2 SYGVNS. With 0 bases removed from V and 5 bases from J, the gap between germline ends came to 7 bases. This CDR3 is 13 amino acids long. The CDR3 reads CASSEYNRETQYF. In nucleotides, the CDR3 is TGTGCCAGCAGTGAATATAACAGGGAGACCCAGTACTTC.

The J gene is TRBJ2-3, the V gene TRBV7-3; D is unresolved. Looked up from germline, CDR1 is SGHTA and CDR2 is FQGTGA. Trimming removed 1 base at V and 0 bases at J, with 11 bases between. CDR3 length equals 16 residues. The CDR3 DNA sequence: TGTGCCAGCAGCTTAATTGGCCCCGGGAGCACAGATACGCAGTATTTT. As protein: CASSLIGPGSTDTQYF.

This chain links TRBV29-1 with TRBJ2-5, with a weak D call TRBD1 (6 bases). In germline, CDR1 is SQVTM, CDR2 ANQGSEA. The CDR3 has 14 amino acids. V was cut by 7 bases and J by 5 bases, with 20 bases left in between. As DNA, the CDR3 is TGCAGCGGAACAGGGATCGGTCCTTCGGAGACCCAGTACTTC. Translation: CSGTGIGPSETQYF.

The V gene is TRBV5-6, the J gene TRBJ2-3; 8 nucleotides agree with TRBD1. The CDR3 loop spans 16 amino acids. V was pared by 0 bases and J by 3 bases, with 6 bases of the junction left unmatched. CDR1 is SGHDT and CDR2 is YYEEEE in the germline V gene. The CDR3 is CASSLGTGLKTDTQYF. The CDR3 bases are TGTGCCAGCAGCTTGGGGACAGGGTTAAAGACAGATACGCAGTATTTT.

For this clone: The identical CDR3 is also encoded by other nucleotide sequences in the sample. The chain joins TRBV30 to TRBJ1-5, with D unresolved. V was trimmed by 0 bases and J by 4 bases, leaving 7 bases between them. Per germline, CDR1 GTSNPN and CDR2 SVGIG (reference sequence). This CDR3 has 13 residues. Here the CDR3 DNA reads TGTGCCTGGAGTGTGTCGGGAAATCAGCCCCAGCATTTT. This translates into CAWSVSGNQPQHF.